This is a list of T cell receptor beta chains from one sample in a study of cytomegalovirus exposure and HLA in healthy donors. Assay: immunoSEQ multiplex PCR; the TCRdb copy retains only in-frame clones and omits some. The sample yields 200,000 to 300,000 clones, roughly 86% seen once. The sequenced material came from PBMCs. The receptor source for this set is a woman in her 30s in good health and CMV-seropositive. CDR3s include the opening cysteine and the closing phenylalanine or tryptophan. Fields, in order: V gene, clone size, J gene, D gene, CDR3 protein, CDR3 DNA. D genes are given only for firm matches. The size of a clone is reported for some rows only, either as once, few or many, or as a class for expanded clones.

TRBV7-2	.	TRBJ2-2	TRBD2	CASSLRPLGLAGGLGELFF	TGTGCCAGCAGCTTACGCCCTCTGGGACTAGCGGGAGGGCTCGGGGAGCTGTTTTTT
TRBV7-2	.	TRBJ2-7	.	CASSPYLAYEQYF	TGTGCCAGCAGCCCCTACCTAGCCTACGAGCAGTACTTC
TRBV27	.	TRBJ2-7	.	CASSNLAASSYEQYF	TGTGCCAGCAGCAACCTAGCAGCTAGCTCCTACGAGCAGTACTTC
TRBV6-5	once	TRBJ1-5	TRBD1	CASSRDRDQPQHF	TGTGCCAGCAGCAGGGACAGGGATCAGCCCCAGCATTTT
TRBV11-2	.	TRBJ2-3	TRBD2	CASSRGLAGDLSTDTQYF	TGTGCCAGCAGCCGGGGACTAGCGGGAGACCTTAGCACAGATACGCAGTATTTT
TRBV4-1	.	TRBJ2-2	TRBD2	CATTPEGSGMSGELFF	TGCGCCACCACCCCTGAAGGTAGCGGGATGTCCGGGGAGCTGTTTTTT
TRBV10-1	.	TRBJ1-2	.	CASSDRTSYGYTF	TGCGCCAGCAGTGACCGGACAAGCTATGGCTACACCTTC
TRBV30	few	TRBJ1-2	.	CAWTGNYGYTF	TGTGCCTGGACAGGGAACTATGGCTACACCTTC
TRBV7-9	.	TRBJ2-7	TRBD1	CASSLGAGGYEQYF	TGTGCCAGCAGCTTAGGGGCAGGGGGCTACGAGCAGTACTTC
TRBV10-3	.	TRBJ1-1	.	CAISESGRDSEAFF	TGTGCCATCAGTGAGTCCGGCAGGGACTCTGAAGCTTTCTTT
TRBV28	.	TRBJ1-2	TRBD1	CASSLQRGQSYGYTF	TGTGCCAGCAGTTTGCAAAGGGGACAGTCCTATGGCTACACCTTC
TRBV11-2	.	TRBJ1-1	.	CASNTGNTEAFF	TGTGCCAGCAATACTGGGAACACTGAAGCTTTCTTT
TRBV6-1	.	TRBJ2-6	TRBD1	CASSAWDRGGSGANVLTF	TGTGCCAGCAGTGCCTGGGACAGGGGGGGCTCTGGGGCCAACGTCCTGACTTTC
TRBV19	.	TRBJ1-5	.	CASSLREEENQPQHF	TGTGCCAGTAGTCTCCGTGAAGAGGAGAATCAGCCCCAGCATTTT
TRBV11-2	.	TRBJ2-7	TRBD1	CASSLVTGPYEQYF	TGTGCCAGCAGCTTAGTGACAGGGCCCTACGAGCAGTACTTC
TRBV5-1	once	TRBJ1-3	.	CASSLSTGNTIYF	TGCGCCAGCAGCTTGTCCACTGGAAACACCATATATTTT
TRBV19	.	TRBJ1-1	.	CASSYAGPLEAFF	TGTGCCAGTAGTTATGCAGGGCCCCTTGAAGCTTTCTTT
TRBV30	.	TRBJ2-7	TRBD2	CAWSVALAGAVEQYF	TGTGCCTGGAGTGTTGCCCTAGCGGGAGCAGTCGAGCAGTACTTC
TRBV7-3	.	TRBJ2-3	TRBD2	CASSLTSGYTDTQYF	TGTGCCAGCAGCTTAACTAGCGGGTACACAGATACGCAGTATTTT
TRBV5-1	once	TRBJ2-7	TRBD1	CASSPTGQGAREQYF	TGCGCCAGCAGCCCTACGGGACAGGGGGCGCGGGAGCAGTACTTC
TRBV30	.	TRBJ2-1	TRBD2	CAWSAALTSGYNEQFF	TGTGCCTGGAGTGCTGCCTTGACTAGCGGTTACAATGAGCAGTTCTTC
TRBV7-9	few	TRBJ2-2	TRBD2	CASSLKGLAGGPTGELFF	TGTGCCAGCAGCTTAAAGGGACTAGCGGGAGGGCCCACCGGGGAGCTGTTTTTT
TRBV19	.	TRBJ1-3	.	CASSIESEAAGNTIYF	TGTGCCAGTAGTATAGAATCTGAGGCGGCTGGAAACACCATATATTTT
TRBV5-1	.	TRBJ2-3	TRBD2	CASSLRPSGSGTDTQYF	TGCGCCAGCAGCTTGAGGCCTAGCGGGAGCGGGACAGATACGCAGTATTTT